The table lists the clone carrying this T cell receptor (beta chain) with a few counts. No antigen is known for it. TCRdb recomputed calls from the 5' RACE reads with MiXCR, one row per CDR3 protein. The table shows 300,000 to 400,000 distinct CDR3 sequences, with about 10% occurring only once. This entry belongs to a study of identical twins. General study results and limits: Insertion counts were lower in abundant cord blood beta clonotypes, a trend that memory repertoires did not show. Part of the zero-insertion signal could reflect confounding by invariant MAIT and iNKT cells. Models came in too low on out-of-frame TCR alpha sharing in monozygotic twins.

Among all donors, each was a healthy Caucasian. The V segment lost 4 bases and the J segment 6 bases; nucleotides outside the gene matches: 5. This CDR3 has 14 residues. Sample: naive T cells sorted from blood. The clonotype originates from a woman aged 45-65 years in good health. J is TRBJ1-3 and V is TRBV12-3 or TRBV12-4, with 8 bases aligning to TRBD1. The CDR3 loop is CASSSDRVKNTIYF. The CDR3, as DNA: TGTGCCAGCAGTTCGGACAGGGTAAAAAACACCATATATTTT.